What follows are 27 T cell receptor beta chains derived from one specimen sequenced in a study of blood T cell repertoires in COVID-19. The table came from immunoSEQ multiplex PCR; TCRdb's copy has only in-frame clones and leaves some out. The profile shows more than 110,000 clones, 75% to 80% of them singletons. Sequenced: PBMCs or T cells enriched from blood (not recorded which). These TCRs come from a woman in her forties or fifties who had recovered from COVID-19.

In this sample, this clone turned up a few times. The CDR3, as DNA: TGTGCCAGTCGGGGGGACCAAGAGACCCAGTACTTC. This sequence encodes CASRGDQETQYF. The V gene is TRBV19, the J gene TRBJ2-5, with TRBD2 matching 7 bases. After removal of 8 bases from V and 0 bases from J, the junction contained 0 bases not matched to a gene. The germline gives CDR1 LNHDA, CDR2 SQIVND (reference sequence). This CDR3 is 12 amino acids long. The full variable domain, rest sourced from reference TRBV19 and TRBJ2-5, is DGGITQSPKYLFRKEGQNVTLSCEQNLNHDAMYWYRQDPGQGLRLIYYSQIVNDFQKGDIAEGYSVSREKKESFPLTVTSAQKNPTAFYLCASRGDQETQYFGPGTRLLVL.

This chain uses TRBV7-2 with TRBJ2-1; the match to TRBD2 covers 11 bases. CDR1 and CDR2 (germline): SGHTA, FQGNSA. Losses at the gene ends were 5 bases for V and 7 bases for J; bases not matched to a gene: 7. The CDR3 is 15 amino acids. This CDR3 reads CASSITSGSGNEQFF. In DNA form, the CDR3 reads TGTGCCAGCAGCATAACTAGCGGGAGTGGTAATGAGCAGTTCTTC.

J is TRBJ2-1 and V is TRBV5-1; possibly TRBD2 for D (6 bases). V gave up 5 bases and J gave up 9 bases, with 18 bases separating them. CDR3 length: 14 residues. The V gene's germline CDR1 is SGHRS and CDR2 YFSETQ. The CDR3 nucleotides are TGCGCCAGCAGAACCGGGGGATCGGAAAGTGAGCAGTTCTTC. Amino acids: CASRTGGSESEQFF.

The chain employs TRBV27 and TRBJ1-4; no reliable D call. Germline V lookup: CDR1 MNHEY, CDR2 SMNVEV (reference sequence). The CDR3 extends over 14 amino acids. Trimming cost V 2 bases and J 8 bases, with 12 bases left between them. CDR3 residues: CASSLKTTEEKLFF. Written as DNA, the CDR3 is TGTGCCAGCAGTTTAAAGACAACTGAGGAAAAACTGTTTTTT.

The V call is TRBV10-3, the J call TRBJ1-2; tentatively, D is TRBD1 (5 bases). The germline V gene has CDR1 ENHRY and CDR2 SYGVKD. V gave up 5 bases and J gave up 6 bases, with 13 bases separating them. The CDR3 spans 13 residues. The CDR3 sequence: CAISPGKEDGYTF. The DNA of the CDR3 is TGTGCCATCAGTCCAGGGAAAGAGGATGGCTACACCTTC.

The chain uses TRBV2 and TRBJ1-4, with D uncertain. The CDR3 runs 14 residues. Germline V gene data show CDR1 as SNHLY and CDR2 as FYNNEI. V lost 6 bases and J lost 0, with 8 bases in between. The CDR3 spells CASRGLATNEKLFF. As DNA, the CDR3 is TGTGCCAGCAGGGGCCTTGCAACTAATGAAAAACTGTTTTTT. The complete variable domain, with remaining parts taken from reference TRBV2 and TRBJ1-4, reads EPEVTQTPSHQVTQMGQEVILRCVPISNHLYFYWYRQILGQKVEFLVSFYNNEISEKSEIFDDQFSVERPDGSNFTLKIRSTKLEDSAMYFCASRGLATNEKLFFGSGTQLSVL.

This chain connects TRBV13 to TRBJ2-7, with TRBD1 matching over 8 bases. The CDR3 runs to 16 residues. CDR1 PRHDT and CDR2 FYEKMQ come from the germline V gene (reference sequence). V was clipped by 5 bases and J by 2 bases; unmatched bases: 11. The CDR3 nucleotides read TGTGCCAGCAGCCTCCTGGACAGGGAGGAACCCTACGAGCAGTACTTC. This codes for CASSLLDREEPYEQYF.

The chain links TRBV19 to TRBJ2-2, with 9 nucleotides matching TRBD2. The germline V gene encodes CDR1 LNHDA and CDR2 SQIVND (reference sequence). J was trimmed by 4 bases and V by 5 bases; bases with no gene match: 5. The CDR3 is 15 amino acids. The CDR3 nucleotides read TGTGCCAGTAGTCAGCGGGAGGCCCCCACCGGGGAGCTGTTTTTT. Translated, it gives CASSQREAPTGELFF.

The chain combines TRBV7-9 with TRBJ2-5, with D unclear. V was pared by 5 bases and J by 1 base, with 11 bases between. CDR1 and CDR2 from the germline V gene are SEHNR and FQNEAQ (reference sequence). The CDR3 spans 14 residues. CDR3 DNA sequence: TGTGCCAGCAGCCCCCCCTGGGCCCAAGAGACCCAGTACTTC. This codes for CASSPPWAQETQYF.

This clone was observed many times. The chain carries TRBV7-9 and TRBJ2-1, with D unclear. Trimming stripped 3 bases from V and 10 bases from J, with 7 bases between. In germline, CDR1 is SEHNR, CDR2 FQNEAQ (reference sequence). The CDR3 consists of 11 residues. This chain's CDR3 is CASSLNGEQFF. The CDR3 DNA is TGTGCCAGCAGCTTGAACGGGGAGCAGTTCTTC.

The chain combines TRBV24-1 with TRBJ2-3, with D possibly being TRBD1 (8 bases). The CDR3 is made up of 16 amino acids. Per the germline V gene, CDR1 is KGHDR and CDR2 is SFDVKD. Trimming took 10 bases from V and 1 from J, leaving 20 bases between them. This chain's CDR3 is CATEGQGGGGTDTQYF. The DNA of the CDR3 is TGTGCCACGGAAGGACAGGGAGGGGGGGGCACAGATACGCAGTATTTT.

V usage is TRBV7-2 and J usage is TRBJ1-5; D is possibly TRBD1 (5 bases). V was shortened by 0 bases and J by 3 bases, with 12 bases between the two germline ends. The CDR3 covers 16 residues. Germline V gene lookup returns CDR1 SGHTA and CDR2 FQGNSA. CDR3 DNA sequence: TGTGCCAGCAGCTTAGCTGGGCAGGGTCCCAATCAGCCCCAGCATTTT. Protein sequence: CASSLAGQGPNQPQHF.

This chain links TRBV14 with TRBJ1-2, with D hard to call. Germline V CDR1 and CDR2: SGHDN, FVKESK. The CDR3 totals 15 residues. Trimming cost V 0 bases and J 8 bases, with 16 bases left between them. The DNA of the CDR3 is TGTGCCAGCAGCCAAGATCGTGGCCCCCATAAGGGCTACACCTTC. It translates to CASSQDRGPHKGYTF.

The CDR3 reads CASSYGGPNTEAFF. In nucleotides, the CDR3 is TGTGCCAGCAGTTACGGAGGGCCCAACACTGAAGCTTTCTTT. J is TRBJ1-1 and V is TRBV6-5; D gene uncertain. The CDR3 spans 14 residues. The V end lost 2 bases, the J end lost 2 bases, and 9 bases lay between the germline ends. Germline V gene sequence: CDR1 MNHEY, CDR2 SVGAGI.

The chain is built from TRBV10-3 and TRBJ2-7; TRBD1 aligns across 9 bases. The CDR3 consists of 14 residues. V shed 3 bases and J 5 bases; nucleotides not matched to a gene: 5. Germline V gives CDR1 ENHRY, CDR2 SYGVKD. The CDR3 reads CAISDGTGRDEQYF. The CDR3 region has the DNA TGTGCCATCAGTGACGGGACAGGGAGGGACGAGCAGTACTTC.

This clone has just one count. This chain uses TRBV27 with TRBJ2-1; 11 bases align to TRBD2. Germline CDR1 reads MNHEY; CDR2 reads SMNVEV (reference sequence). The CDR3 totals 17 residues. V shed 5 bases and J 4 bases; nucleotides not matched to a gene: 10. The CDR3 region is CASSPISLAGGYNEQFF. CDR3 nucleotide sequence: TGTGCCAGCAGTCCAATATCGCTAGCGGGGGGTTACAATGAGCAGTTCTTC.

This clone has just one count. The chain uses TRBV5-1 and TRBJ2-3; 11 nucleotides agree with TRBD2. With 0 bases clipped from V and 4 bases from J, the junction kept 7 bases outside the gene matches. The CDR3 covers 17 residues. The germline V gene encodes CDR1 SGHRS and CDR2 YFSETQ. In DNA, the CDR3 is TGCGCCAGCAGCTTGGGGGGACTAGCGGAAGGATCAGATACGCAGTATTTT. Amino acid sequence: CASSLGGLAEGSDTQYF.

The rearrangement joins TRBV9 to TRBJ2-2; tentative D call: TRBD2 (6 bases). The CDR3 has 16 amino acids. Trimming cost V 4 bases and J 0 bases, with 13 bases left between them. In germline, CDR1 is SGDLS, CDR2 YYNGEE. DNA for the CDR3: TGTGCCAGCAGCCCAAGGGACTCCGCGAACACCGGGGAGCTGTTTTTT. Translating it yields CASSPRDSANTGELFF. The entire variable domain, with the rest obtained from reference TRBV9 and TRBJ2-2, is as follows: DSGVTQTPKHLITATGQRVTLRCSPRSGDLSVYWYQQSLDQGLQFLIQYYNGEERAKGNILERFSAQQFPDLHSELNLSSLELGDSALYFCASSPRDSANTGELFFGEGSRLTVL.

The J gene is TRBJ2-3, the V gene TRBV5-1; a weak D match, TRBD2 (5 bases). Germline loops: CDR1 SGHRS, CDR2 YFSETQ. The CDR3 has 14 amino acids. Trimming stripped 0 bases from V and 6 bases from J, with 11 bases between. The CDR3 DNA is TGCGCCAGCAGCTTGGCCCGGGAATTGGATACGCAGTATTTT. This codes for CASSLARELDTQYF.

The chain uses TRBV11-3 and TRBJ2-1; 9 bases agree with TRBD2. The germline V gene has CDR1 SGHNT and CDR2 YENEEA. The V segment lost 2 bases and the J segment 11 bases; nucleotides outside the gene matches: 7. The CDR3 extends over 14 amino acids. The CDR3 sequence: CASSLRAGTSQQFF. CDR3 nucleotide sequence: TGTGCCAGCAGCTTAAGGGCCGGGACTAGCCAGCAGTTCTTC.

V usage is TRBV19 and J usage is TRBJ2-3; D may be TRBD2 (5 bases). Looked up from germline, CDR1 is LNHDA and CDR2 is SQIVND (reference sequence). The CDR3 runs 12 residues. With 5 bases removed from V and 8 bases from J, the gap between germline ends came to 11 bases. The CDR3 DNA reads TGTGCCAGTAGTCCCCCCGGAGGTACGCAGTATTTT. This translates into CASSPPGGTQYF. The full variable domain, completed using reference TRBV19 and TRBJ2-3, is DGGITQSPKYLFRKEGQNVTLSCEQNLNHDAMYWYRQDPGQGLRLIYYSQIVNDFQKGDIAEGYSVSREKKESFPLTVTSAQKNPTAFYLCASSPPGGTQYFGPGTRLTVL.

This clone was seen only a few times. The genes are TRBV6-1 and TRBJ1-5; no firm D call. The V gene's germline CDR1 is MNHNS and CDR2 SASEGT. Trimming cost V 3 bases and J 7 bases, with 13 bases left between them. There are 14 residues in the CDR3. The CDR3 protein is CASSDRPGMQPQHF. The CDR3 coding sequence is TGTGCCAGCAGTGACCGGCCGGGGATGCAGCCCCAGCATTTT.

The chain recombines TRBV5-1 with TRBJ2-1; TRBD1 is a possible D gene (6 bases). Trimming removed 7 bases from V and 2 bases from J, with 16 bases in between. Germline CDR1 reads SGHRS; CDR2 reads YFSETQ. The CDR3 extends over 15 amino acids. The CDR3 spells CASGSGQTPYNEQFF. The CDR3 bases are TGCGCCAGCGGGTCCGGACAGACCCCCTACAATGAGCAGTTCTTC.

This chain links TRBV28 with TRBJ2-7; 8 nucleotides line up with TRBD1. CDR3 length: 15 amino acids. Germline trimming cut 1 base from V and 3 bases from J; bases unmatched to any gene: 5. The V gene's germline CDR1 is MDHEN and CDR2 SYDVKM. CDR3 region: CASSLFSGTGYEQYF. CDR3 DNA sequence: TGTGCCAGCAGTTTATTCTCAGGGACAGGCTACGAGCAGTACTTC. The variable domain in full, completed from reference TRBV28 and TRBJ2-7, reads DVKVTQSSRYLVKRTGEKVFLECVQDMDHENMFWYRQDPGLGLRLIYFSYDVKMKEKGDIPEGYSVSREKKERFSLILESASTNQTSMYLCASSLFSGTGYEQYFGPGTRLTVT.

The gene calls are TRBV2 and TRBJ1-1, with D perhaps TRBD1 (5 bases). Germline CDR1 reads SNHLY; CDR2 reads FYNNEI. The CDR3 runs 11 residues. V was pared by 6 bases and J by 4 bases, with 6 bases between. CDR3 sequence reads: CASRGATEAFF. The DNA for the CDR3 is TGTGCCAGCAGAGGGGCCACTGAAGCTTTCTTT. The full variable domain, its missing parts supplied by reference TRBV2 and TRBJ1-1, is EPEVTQTPSHQVTQMGQEVILRCVPISNHLYFYWYRQILGQKVEFLVSFYNNEISEKSEIFDDQFSVERPDGSNFTLKIRSTKLEDSAMYFCASRGATEAFFGQGTRLTVV.

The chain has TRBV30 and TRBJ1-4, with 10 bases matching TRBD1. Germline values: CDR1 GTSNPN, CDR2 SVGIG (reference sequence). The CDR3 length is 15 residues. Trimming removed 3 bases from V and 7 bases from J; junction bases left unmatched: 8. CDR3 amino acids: CAWSDLGTGVEKLFF. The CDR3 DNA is TGTGCCTGGAGCGATTTGGGGACAGGGGTTGAAAAACTGTTTTTT.

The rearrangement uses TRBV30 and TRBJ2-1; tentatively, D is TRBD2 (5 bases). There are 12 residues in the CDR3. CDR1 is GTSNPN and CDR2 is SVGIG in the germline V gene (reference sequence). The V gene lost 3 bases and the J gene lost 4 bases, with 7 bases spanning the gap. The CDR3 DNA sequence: TGTGCCTGGAGGAGCGGATACAATGAGCAGTTCTTC. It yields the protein CAWRSGYNEQFF.